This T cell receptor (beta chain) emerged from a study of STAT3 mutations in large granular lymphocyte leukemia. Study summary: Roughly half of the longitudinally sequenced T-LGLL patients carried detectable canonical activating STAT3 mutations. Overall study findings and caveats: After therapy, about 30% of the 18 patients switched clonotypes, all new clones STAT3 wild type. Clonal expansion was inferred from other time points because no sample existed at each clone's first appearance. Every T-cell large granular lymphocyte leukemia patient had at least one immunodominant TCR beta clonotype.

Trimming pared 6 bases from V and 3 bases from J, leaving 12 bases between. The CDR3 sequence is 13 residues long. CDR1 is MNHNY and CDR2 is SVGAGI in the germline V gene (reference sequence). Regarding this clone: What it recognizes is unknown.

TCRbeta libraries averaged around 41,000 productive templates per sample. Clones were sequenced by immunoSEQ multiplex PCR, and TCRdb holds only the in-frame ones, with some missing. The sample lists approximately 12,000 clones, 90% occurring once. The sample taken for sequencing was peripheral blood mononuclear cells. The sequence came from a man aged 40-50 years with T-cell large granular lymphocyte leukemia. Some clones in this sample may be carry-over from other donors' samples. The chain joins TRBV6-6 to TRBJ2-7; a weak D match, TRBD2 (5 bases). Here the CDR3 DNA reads TGTGCCAGCAGGCCGGGGAAGAGCTACGAGCAGTACTTC. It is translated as CASRPGKSYEQYF.